The rows below give T cell receptor beta chains drawn from one sample of a study of control samples from healthy donors and cancer patients. Measured with immunoSEQ multiplex PCR; TCRdb has only the in-frame clones, and not every one. The data show about 60,000 clones, roughly 88% seen once. Sequencing was done on a sample of blood. The receptor source for this set is a man in his forties or fifties in good health. The CDR3 runs from the conserved cysteine through the conserved F or W.

>TRBV29-1|TRBJ2-6
CSVTGRSGANVLTF
>TRBV9|TRBJ2-3
CASSVNGISTDTQYF
>TRBV6-5|TRBJ1-2
CASIPTGTYGYTF
>TRBV10-3|TRBJ1-6
CATSDARDGDNSPLHF
>TRBV5-6|TRBJ1-3
CASSLGWGTTGNTIYF
>TRBV28|TRBJ1-5
CASSFRTGGYSNQPQHF
>TRBV13|TRBJ1-1
CASSPRRTNTEAFF
>TRBV11-2|TRBJ2-1
CASSIGLAGGSWDEQFF
>TRBV14|TRBJ1-1
CASATGTWTEAFF
>TRBV7-9|TRBJ2-2
CASSRTSLSTGELFF
>TRBV7-3|TRBJ1-1
CASSPRQGLTEAFF
>TRBV28|TRBJ1-2
CASSLGDRVLSGYTF
>TRBV7-7|TRBJ2-7
CASSLLAGEGYEQYF
>TRBV15|TRBJ2-3
CATSRDPGDTQYF
>TRBV19|TRBJ1-5
CASSTPGVRGWELYSNQPQHF
>TRBV19|TRBJ2-5
CASSFQGASETQYF
>TRBV7-3|TRBJ2-1
CASSLRSDLGEQFF